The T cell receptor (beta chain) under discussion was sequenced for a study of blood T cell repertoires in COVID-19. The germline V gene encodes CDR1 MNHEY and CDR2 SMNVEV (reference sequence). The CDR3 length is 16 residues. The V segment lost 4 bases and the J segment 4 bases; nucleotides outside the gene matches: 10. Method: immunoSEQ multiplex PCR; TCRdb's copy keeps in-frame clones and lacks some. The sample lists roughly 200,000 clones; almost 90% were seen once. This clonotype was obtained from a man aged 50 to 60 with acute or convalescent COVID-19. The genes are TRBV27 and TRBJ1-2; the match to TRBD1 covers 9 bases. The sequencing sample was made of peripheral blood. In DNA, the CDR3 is TGTGCCAGCAGTTATACCCTAGGACAGGGGCCCTATGGCTACACCTTC. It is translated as CASSYTLGQGPYGYTF.